The 8 T cell receptor beta chains in this list originate from one sample, sequenced in a study of blood T cells in healthy people across ages. Together with a sample-barcoded 5' primer, a J-beta primer mix was included in a second PCR lasting about 6 to 11 cycles. TCRdb redid the calling of the 5' RACE reads with MiXCR, one entry per CDR3 protein. The sample holds 450,000 to 700,000 distinct CDR3 sequences; 25% to 30% are singletons and the top ten take approximately 17%. Input material: blood. The receptors originated from a woman in her sixties or seventies in good health.

This clonotype has only a few counts. The V and J genes are TRBV4-2 and TRBJ1-3; 10 bases map to TRBD1. The V gene end was trimmed by 0 bases and the J gene end by 1 base; junction bases not matched to a gene: 6. Germline V gene data show CDR1 as LGHNA and CDR2 as YNFKEQ. The CDR3 has 18 amino acids. The CDR3 loop reads CASSQDTGTGASGNTIYF. CDR3 in DNA: TGTGCCAGCAGCCAAGATACCGGGACAGGGGCTTCTGGAAACACCATATATTTT.

This clonotype was observed a handful of times. The junction departs from germline at one end; a sequencing error may be responsible. The CDR3 spells CASSYSGRGEAIF. CDR3 in DNA: TGTGCCAGCAGTTACTCGGGCAGGGGCGAAGCTATCTTT. The V call is TRBV6-5, the J call TRBJ1-1, with D tentatively TRBD1 (6 bases). Germline V lookup: CDR1 MNHEY, CDR2 SVGAGI. This CDR3 comprises 13 residues.

This clonotype came up a few times. The chain couples TRBV20-1 to TRBJ1-1; 7 nucleotides match TRBD1. J was trimmed by 1 base and V by 5 bases; bases with no gene match: 10. The CDR3 contains 15 residues. Germline assignment: CDR1 DFQATT and CDR2 SNEGSKA (reference sequence). The CDR3 DNA is TGCAGTGCTCCCCGTCCGGACAGGACGAACACTGAAGCTTTCTTT. This translates into CSAPRPDRTNTEAFF.

This clonotype was observed a few times. J is TRBJ2-3 and V is TRBV20-1; 9 bases are a match to TRBD2. In germline, CDR1 is DFQATT, CDR2 SNEGSKA (reference sequence). The CDR3 extends over 17 amino acids. The V segment lost 3 bases and the J segment 4 bases; nucleotides outside the gene matches: 14. The CDR3, as DNA: TGCAGTGCTAGGGAGGGACTAGCTGAAGCGGGAGCAGATACGCAGTATTTT. Amino acid sequence: CSAREGLAEAGADTQYF.

This clonotype appeared a few times. This sequence joins TRBV4-3 and TRBJ2-1; perhaps TRBD2 as D (5 bases). The CDR3 contains 16 residues. Trimming shortened V by 4 bases and J by 3 bases, and 16 bases separated the two germline ends. Germline assignment: CDR1 LGHNA and CDR2 YSLEER. CDR3 DNA: TGCGCCAGCAGCCGAGAACCGGGGAGTGACTACAATGAGCAGTTCTTC. As protein: CASSREPGSDYNEQFF.

V is TRBV20-1 and J is TRBJ1-2, with a tentative D call TRBD1 (5 bases). V lost 6 bases and J 8 bases, leaving 28 bases between the germline ends. CDR3 size: 16 residues. The germline V gene has CDR1 DFQATT and CDR2 SNEGSKA (reference sequence). The CDR3 spells CSAPQEPGPNLSGYTF. CDR3 DNA sequence: TGCAGTGCCCCCCAGGAGCCGGGGCCGAATCTCAGCGGCTACACCTTC.

This clonotype was observed a handful of times. V is TRBV2 and J is TRBJ1-2; D may be TRBD1 (6 bases). The V gene's germline CDR1 is SNHLY and CDR2 FYNNEI. V dropped 7 bases and J dropped 4 bases, with 13 bases sitting between them. The CDR3 spans 13 residues. CDR3 sequence (DNA): TGTGCCAGCACCTTACAGGGCACCTATGGCTACACCTTC. Translated, it gives CASTLQGTYGYTF.

The genes are TRBV7-9 and TRBJ2-7; 10 positions agree with TRBD1. The CDR3 sequence is 16 residues long. The trim removed 2 bases at V and 5 bases at J, leaving 9 bases unmatched. Looked up from germline, CDR1 is SEHNR and CDR2 is FQNEAQ (reference sequence). The CDR3 bases are TGTGCCAGCAGCTTATTACGGACAGGGGGTAGAAACGAGCAGTACTTC. Its protein is CASSLLRTGGRNEQYF. Variable domain in full (rest from reference TRBV7-9 and TRBJ2-7): DTGVSQNPRHKITKRGQNVTFRCDPISEHNRLYWYRQTLGQGPEFLTYFQNEAQLEKSRLLSDRFSAERPKGSFSTLEIQRTEQGDSAMYLCASSLLRTGGRNEQYFGPGTRLTVT.